The 31 T cell receptor beta chains given below trace back to one sample, sequenced in a study of T cells after yellow fever vaccination (dated by TCRdb to about 2019). Library preparation was by 5' RACE. TCRdb shows the sequencer as Illumina HiSeq 2500. Clones were called with MiXCR by TCRdb after fastp trimmed the public reads at Q25, and only in-frame beta chains were retained. Rows are combined by CDR3 protein, so each entry shows the most common genes and DNA. The sample table records under 600,000 distinct CDR3 sequences; roughly 14% of these occur just once. The top ten clones comprise 11% to 15% of the sample. According to the study, the label for this sample's treatment or condition signals: live attenuated yellow fever vaccine strain. The material was PBMCs, obtained on the day of the yellow fever booster vaccination. These receptors originate from a man aged 25-40 years who received the YFV17D yellow fever vaccine.

This clonotype was detected only a few times. V usage is TRBV27 and J usage is TRBJ2-3; D is unclear. V was trimmed by 3 bases and J by 5 bases, leaving 9 bases between them. The germline CDR1 and CDR2 sequences are MNHEY and SMNVEV (reference sequence). The CDR3 length is 13 residues. CDR3 coding DNA: TGTGCCAGCAGTTTGTTTCTAAGAGATACGCAGTATTTT. It yields the protein CASSLFLRDTQYF.

The CDR3 is CSAKEGWPEKLFF. The CDR3 nucleotides read TGCAGTGCTAAGGAGGGATGGCCTGAAAAACTGTTTTTT. This sequence joins TRBV20-1 and TRBJ1-4; no clear D gene. Looked up from germline, CDR1 is DFQATT and CDR2 is SNEGSKA (reference sequence). The length of the CDR3 is 13 residues. V was clipped by 4 bases and J by 7 bases, with 13 bases between them.

The chain has TRBV15 and TRBJ1-4; 8 bases agree with TRBD1. This CDR3 has 16 amino acids. Per the germline V gene, CDR1 is LNHNV and CDR2 is YYDKDF (reference sequence). The junction had 12 bases not matched to a gene; V was cut back by 5 bases and J by 7 bases. The DNA for the CDR3 is TGTGCCACCAGCGGCGGATTACAGGGGGTTCTTGAAAAACTGTTTTTT. This translates into CATSGGLQGVLEKLFF.

Only a few counts were recorded for this clonotype. V and J are TRBV2 and TRBJ2-3; 13 bases fit TRBD2. The germline CDR1 and CDR2 sequences are SNHLY and FYNNEI. V was clipped by 2 bases and J by 6 bases; unmatched bases: 5. The CDR3 runs to 16 residues. The CDR3 sequence is CASSERKTSGRDTQYF. Written as DNA, the CDR3 is TGTGCCAGCAGTGAAAGGAAGACTAGCGGGAGGGATACGCAGTATTTT.

This clonotype has more than one count but fewer than ten. This chain joins TRBV5-4 and TRBJ2-1; D is possibly TRBD2 (6 bases). Germline loops: CDR1 SGHNT, CDR2 YYREEE (reference sequence). The CDR3 runs 16 residues. With 9 bases removed from V and 7 bases from J, the gap between germline ends came to 26 bases. The CDR3 nucleotides read TGTGCCACTCAGTCGGAGGGCCGGGGGTGGAGTAATGAGCAGTTCTTC. It specifies CATQSEGRGWSNEQFF.

This clonotype was seen a handful of times. V usage is TRBV5-4 and J usage is TRBJ2-1, with D possibly TRBD1 on 6 matching bases. This CDR3 is built from 16 residues. Deletions cut 3 bases from V and 0 bases from J, with 13 bases between. The V gene's germline CDR1 is SGHNT and CDR2 YYREEE (reference sequence). The CDR3: CASSSQGGFSYNEQFF. DNA of the CDR3: TGTGCCAGCAGCTCACAGGGTGGGTTCTCCTACAATGAGCAGTTCTTC.

V usage is TRBV3-1 and J usage is TRBJ1-1, with 7 bases that match TRBD1. CDR1 is LGHDT and CDR2 is YNNKEL in the germline V gene (reference sequence). The CDR3 runs 15 residues. The V gene end was trimmed by 3 bases and the J gene end by 0 bases; junction bases not matched to a gene: 4. CDR3 coding DNA: TGTGCCAGCAGCCAGAAGGGGGCGATGAACACTGAAGCTTTCTTT. It specifies CASSQKGAMNTEAFF.

This clonotype came up a few times. CDR3 sequence (DNA): TGTGCCAGCAGCCCTCCTACTAGCGGGAGTTCGTCCACCGGGGAGCTGTTTTTT. Protein: CASSPPTSGSSSTGELFF. J is TRBJ2-2 and V is TRBV4-2; 11 positions agree with TRBD2. The CDR3 is made up of 18 amino acids. Germline V CDR1 and CDR2: LGHNA, YNFKEQ. Losses at the gene ends were 4 bases for V and 4 bases for J; bases not matched to a gene: 11.

The chain couples TRBV29-1 to TRBJ1-2, with D possibly TRBD1 on 5 matching bases. The CDR3 runs 14 residues. Trimming stripped 2 bases from V and 7 bases from J, with 17 bases between. Germline V gene sequence: CDR1 SQVTM, CDR2 ANQGSEA. The CDR3 DNA is TGCAGCGTTGAATCGGGTCGGGGGATCGGTGGCTACACCTTC. This gives the protein CSVESGRGIGGYTF.

This clonotype was recorded a few times. The genes are TRBV6-1 and TRBJ2-7; 13 nucleotides agree with TRBD2. Germline CDR1 is MNHNS and CDR2 is SASEGT. The CDR3 length is 16 residues. The ends lost 5 bases at V and 5 bases at J; junction bases unmatched: 9. CDR3: CASSRGLAGSPNEQYF. For the CDR3, the DNA is TGTGCCAGCAGTCGGGGACTAGCGGGATCACCGAACGAGCAGTACTTC.

V usage is TRBV27 and J usage is TRBJ2-1; no reliable D call. The CDR3 length is 15 residues. CDR1 is MNHEY, CDR2 SMNVEV, per germline (reference sequence). V was cut by 7 bases and J by 1 base, with 14 bases left in between. The CDR3 here is CASIFRVGSYNEQFF. The CDR3 region has the DNA TGTGCCAGCATATTCCGGGTGGGTTCCTACAATGAGCAGTTCTTC.

This clonotype was observed a handful of times. The V call is TRBV20-1, the J call TRBJ2-5; D is possibly TRBD1 (5 bases). CDR1 DFQATT and CDR2 SNEGSKA come from the germline V gene (reference sequence). This CDR3 is 13 amino acids long. V lost 6 bases, J lost 7 bases, and 18 bases lay in between. CDR3 sequence reads: CSAQSGWEGTQYF. The CDR3 region has the DNA TGCAGTGCCCAATCAGGGTGGGAAGGGACCCAGTACTTC.

This clonotype was counted ten times or more. This chain connects TRBV7-2 to TRBJ2-7; TRBD1 matches 7 bases. Germline CDR1 reads SGHTA; CDR2 reads FQGNSA. Trimming at V came to 3 bases and at J to 3 bases, leaving 5 bases not matched to a gene. The CDR3 contains 14 residues. CDR3 nucleotides: TGTGCCAGCAGCTTTGGGACAGACCACTACGAGCAGTACTTC. This sequence encodes CASSFGTDHYEQYF.

The chain has TRBV9 and TRBJ2-2; D gene ambiguous. The CDR3 sequence is 13 residues long. In germline, CDR1 is SGDLS, CDR2 YYNGEE. Trimming cost V 1 base and J 6 bases, with 7 bases left between them. The DNA for the CDR3 is TGTGCCAGCAGCGTAAATGGTCCCGGGGAGCTGTTTTTT. The encoded protein is CASSVNGPGELFF. Full variable domain (remainder filled in from reference TRBV9 and TRBJ2-2): DSGVTQTPKHLITATGQRVTLRCSPRSGDLSVYWYQQSLDQGLQFLIQYYNGEERAKGNILERFSAQQFPDLHSELNLSSLELGDSALYFCASSVNGPGELFFGEGSRLTVL.

This clonotype showed up just a few times. This sequence joins TRBV20-1 and TRBJ2-2, with unresolved D. Germline V lookup: CDR1 DFQATT, CDR2 SNEGSKA (reference sequence). Trimming took 6 bases from V and 6 from J, leaving 11 bases between them. CDR3 size: 12 residues. The CDR3 here is CSARGGPGELFF. The CDR3 nucleotides read TGCAGTGCGCGCGGCGGTCCCGGGGAGCTGTTTTTT.

This clonotype was picked up a small number of times. This chain's CDR3 is CASSEYGVRVGEQFF. CDR3 coding DNA: TGTGCCAGCAGTGAATATGGGGTTCGGGTTGGTGAGCAGTTCTTC. The V and J genes are TRBV25-1 and TRBJ2-1; no definite D call. Germline V gene sequence: CDR1 MGHDK, CDR2 SYGVNS. The CDR3 contains 15 residues. The V gene lost 0 bases and the J gene lost 9 bases, with 15 bases spanning the gap.

The chain combines TRBV5-1 with TRBJ2-2, with 8 bases that match TRBD1. This CDR3 has 16 residues. Trimming cost V 3 bases and J 5 bases; bases outside gene matches: 9. The V gene's germline CDR1 is SGHRS and CDR2 YFSETQ. Here the CDR3 DNA reads TGCGCCAGCAGCTCCAGGACAGGGTCTCTAACCGGGGAGCTGTTTTTT. Translated, it gives CASSSRTGSLTGELFF.

V and J are TRBV4-1 and TRBJ1-5, with 8 bases aligning to TRBD1. V gave up 8 bases and J gave up 7 bases; unmatched junction bases: 10. The CDR3 covers 14 residues. The germline gives CDR1 MGHRA, CDR2 YSYEKL. This chain's CDR3 is CASDPGQGRQPQHF. CDR3 DNA: TGCGCCAGCGACCCTGGACAGGGCAGGCAGCCCCAGCATTTT.

This clonotype was detected a few times. The J gene is TRBJ2-2, the V gene TRBV7-6; TRBD1 is a possible D gene (5 bases). The germline gives CDR1 SGHVS, CDR2 FNYEAQ. CDR3 length: 15 amino acids. With 6 bases removed from V and 3 bases from J, the gap between germline ends came to 14 bases. In DNA form, the CDR3 reads TGTGCCAGCAGTTCGAACAGGTTGGACACCGGGGAGCTGTTTTTT. Amino acids: CASSSNRLDTGELFF.

In this sample, this clonotype turned up a few times. This chain joins TRBV7-8 and TRBJ2-1, with D tentatively TRBD2 (5 bases). CDR1 SGHVS and CDR2 FQNEAQ come from the germline V gene. Trimming took 0 bases from V and 13 from J, leaving 13 bases between them. CDR3 length: 13 amino acids. CDR3 in DNA: TGTGCCAGCAGCTTAGCGACTATCCGGGCTCAGTTCTTC. It encodes CASSLATIRAQFF. The full variable domain, rest sourced from reference TRBV7-8 and TRBJ2-1, is GAGVSQSPRYKVAKRGQDVALRCDPISGHVSLFWYQQALGQGPEFLTYFQNEAQLDKSGLPSDRFFAERPEGSVSTLKIQRTQQEDSAVYLCASSLATIRAQFFGPGTRLTVL.

In this sample, this clonotype turned up a few times. The rearrangement joins TRBV28 to TRBJ2-1; tentative D call: TRBD2 (5 bases). Germline CDR1 MDHEN, CDR2 SYDVKM. Trimming left V 7 bases short and J 5 bases short, with 15 bases between. The CDR3 spans 14 residues. The CDR3 here is CASNPGSVNNEQFF. For the CDR3, the DNA is TGTGCCAGCAATCCGGGATCAGTTAACAATGAGCAGTTCTTC. Using reference TRBV28 and TRBJ2-1 for the parts outside the CDR3, the full variable domain is DVKVTQSSRYLVKRTGEKVFLECVQDMDHENMFWYRQDPGLGLRLIYFSYDVKMKEKGDIPEGYSVSREKKERFSLILESASTNQTSMYLCASNPGSVNNEQFFGPGTRLTVL.

This chain connects TRBV4-3 to TRBJ2-1; a weak D match, TRBD2 (6 bases). Trimming cost V 2 bases and J 6 bases, with 23 bases left between them. The CDR3 contains 18 residues. Germline V gene lookup returns CDR1 LGHNA and CDR2 YSLEER. CDR3 sequence (DNA): TGCGCCAGCAGCCAACTATTAAGTAGGCTGCCCGGGGGCAATGAGCAGTTCTTC. As protein: CASSQLLSRLPGGNEQFF.

The J gene is TRBJ2-7, the V gene TRBV2; 14 nucleotides agree with TRBD2. Germline CDR1 SNHLY, CDR2 FYNNEI. The CDR3 has 15 residues. V dropped 7 bases and J dropped 6; count of bases not matched to a gene: 8. CDR3 region: CASTRPGLAGVEQYF. Written as DNA, the CDR3 is TGTGCCAGCACCAGACCGGGACTAGCGGGAGTCGAGCAGTACTTC.

This chain uses TRBV7-3 with TRBJ2-3; D perhaps matches TRBD1 (6 bases). Germline V CDR1 and CDR2: SGHTA, FQGTGA. The V end lost 2 bases, the J end lost 6 bases, and 9 bases lay between the germline ends. The CDR3 consists of 13 residues. The DNA of the CDR3 is TGTGCCAGCAGCTTATTTCAGGGGGATACGCAGTATTTT. This sequence encodes CASSLFQGDTQYF.

The chain carries TRBV18 and TRBJ2-1; weak D call: TRBD1 (6 bases). Germline V gene data show CDR1 as KGHSH and CDR2 as LQKENI. The ends were cut back, 5 bases at V and 6 bases at J, with 20 bases in the middle. The CDR3 is 16 amino acids. The DNA for the CDR3 is TGTGCCAGCTCATCCGAGGACAGAGGGCCACGCAATGAGCAGTTCTTC. Its protein product is CASSSEDRGPRNEQFF.

This clonotype was seen a few times. This chain uses TRBV20-1 with TRBJ1-3; D uncertain. The germline V gene encodes CDR1 DFQATT and CDR2 SNEGSKA (reference sequence). The CDR3 has 15 residues. The V end lost 0 bases, the J end lost 1 base, and 10 bases lay between the germline ends. DNA of the CDR3: TGCAGTGCTAGAGATCCGGTTAGGTCTGGAAACACCATATATTTT. The encoded protein is CSARDPVRSGNTIYF.

This clonotype has more than one count but fewer than ten. The V call is TRBV18, the J call TRBJ2-1, with D maybe TRBD1 (6 bases). The CDR3 length is 16 residues. Germline V lookup: CDR1 KGHSH, CDR2 LQKENI. V was pared by 3 bases and J by 7 bases, with 19 bases between. The CDR3 loop is CASSPDYRLTGNEQFF. CDR3 DNA sequence: TGTGCCAGCTCACCCGACTACCGCTTAACAGGGAATGAGCAGTTCTTC.

This clonotype has only a few counts. The V call is TRBV24-1, the J call TRBJ2-3; D possibly corresponds to TRBD2 (6 bases). The CDR3 is 15 amino acids. CDR1 and CDR2 (germline): KGHDR, SFDVKD. V lost 1 base and J lost 9, with 16 bases in between. CDR3: CATSDLRDRRGTQYF. The CDR3 coding sequence is TGTGCCACCAGTGATTTACGGGACCGACGGGGGACGCAGTATTTT.

This clonotype was counted only a few times. The J gene is TRBJ2-2, the V gene TRBV24-1; D not resolved. The CDR3 contains 15 residues. V dropped 3 bases and J dropped 1 base, with 8 bases sitting between them. The V gene's germline CDR1 is KGHDR and CDR2 SFDVKD. The CDR3 nucleotides are TGTGCCACCAGTGATGCGTCGGGGAACACCGGGGAGCTGTTTTTT. This sequence encodes CATSDASGNTGELFF.

V is TRBV5-1 and J is TRBJ2-6; TRBD1 aligns across 8 bases. This CDR3 is built from 15 residues. Germline V gene lookup returns CDR1 SGHRS and CDR2 YFSETQ. Unmatched junction bases numbered 2, after V lost 4 bases and J lost 2 bases. Written as DNA, the CDR3 is TGCGCCAGCAGCAAGACAGGGGCTGGGGCCAACGTCCTGACTTTC. This encodes CASSKTGAGANVLTF.

V usage is TRBV5-1 and J usage is TRBJ2-2; TRBD1 agrees at 12 bases. This CDR3 comprises 15 residues. Trimming removed 3 bases from V and 8 bases from J; junction bases left unmatched: 5. Germline V lookup: CDR1 SGHRS, CDR2 YFSETQ. Written as DNA, the CDR3 is TGCGCCAGCAGCTCGGGACAGGGGGCGCTTGGGGAGCTGTTTTTT. It encodes CASSSGQGALGELFF.